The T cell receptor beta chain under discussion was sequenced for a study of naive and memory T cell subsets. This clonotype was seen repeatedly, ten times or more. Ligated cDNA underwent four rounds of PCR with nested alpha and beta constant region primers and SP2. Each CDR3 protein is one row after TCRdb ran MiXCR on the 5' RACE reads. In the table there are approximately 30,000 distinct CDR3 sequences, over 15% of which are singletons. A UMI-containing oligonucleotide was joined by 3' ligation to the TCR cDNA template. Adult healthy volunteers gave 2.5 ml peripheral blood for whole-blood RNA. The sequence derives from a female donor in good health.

The CDR3, as DNA: TGCAGTGCTCCGGGACTAGTGACAGATACGCAGTATTTT. Its protein is CSAPGLVTDTQYF. The genes are TRBV20-1 and TRBJ2-3; 8 bases line up with TRBD2. CDR1 is DFQATT, CDR2 SNEGSKA, per germline (reference sequence). V trimming: 5 bases; J trimming: 3 bases; junction bases outside the gene matches: 4. The length of the CDR3 is 13 residues.